This is a list of T cell receptor beta chains from one sample in a study of shared clonotypes between healthy human individuals. TCRdb's table, derived via immunoSEQ multiplex PCR, lists solely in-frame clones and lacks some. The sample has around 990,000 clones; roughly 80% are singletons. Sequencing was carried out using memory CD4+ T cells from PBMCs. The receptor set was obtained from a young man in good health. Some clones in this sample may be carry-over from other donors' samples. Each CDR3 is given without its conserved first and last residue. The listing skips clone size in some rows; elsewhere it reads once, few, many or a size class.

clone_size v_call cdr3_aa
- TRBV6-1 ASSEQGSSGNTIY
- TRBV27 ASSPWGTGISGANVLT
- TRBV9 ASSVGAGTEAF
- TRBV5-1 ASSVGQGSGYT
once TRBV5-4 ASSWGGSGGTDTQY
- TRBV6-5 ASSYAPGVGTEAF
- TRBV18 ASSPGLAINEQF
- TRBV9 ASSPFPGTVYEQY
- TRBV29-1 SVPIETGASNQPQH
- TRBV9 ASSVRPGQGYEQY
few TRBV7-9 ASSLEQGYGYT
- TRBV27 ASRTSRAHNEQF
- TRBV6-1 ASSIRWEVVGYT
once TRBV7-9 ASRHKEGHRSYNEQF
- TRBV11-3 ASSLRDAGELF
- TRBV6-6 ASSPRTGNTEAF
- TRBV5-4 ASSSTSDVSYEQY
once TRBV7-3 ASSLTGRGQPY
- TRBV7-2 ASSQFGGGGNTIY
- TRBV27 ASSSPKTSVVQY
- TRBV27 ASSLVQGVGYT
- TRBV28 ASSFMGKLAKNIQY
once TRBV4-2 ASSQESGGSYEQY
- TRBV18 ASSPPVVGFGANVLT
- TRBV12-5 ASGLDAGQGQNIQY
- TRBV6-6 ASSPGGKREQF
few TRBV7-7 ASSLGPGGRTGELF
- TRBV18 ASSPDRYMNTEAF
- TRBV7-2 ASSLSGERADTQY
few TRBV28 ASTWTEMTGNQPQH
- TRBV7-9 ASSPAVFTTEQY
- TRBV27 ASSSLSTGVRNQPQH
once TRBV10-1 ASRVGLGGEAF
- TRBV29-1 SVGSNEAF
- TRBV7-9 ASSLRRATEAF
- TRBV18 ASSPPSSPTGNTIY
- TRBV9 ASSVGGLYNEQF
- TRBV18 ASSLDLRGSSGNQPQH
- TRBV6-1 ASRGDTALGEQY
- TRBV5-4 ASSWGQLNTEAF
- TRBV4-1 ASSQEHTTAYGYT
once TRBV9 ASSSSGRDDEQF
- TRBV15 ATSRGLAGEDAGELF
- TRBV15 ATSERAGLQETQY
- TRBV7-8 ASTRESTDTQY
- TRBV28 ASSPRGLSNQPQH